This T cell receptor beta chain was captured by sequencing in a study of CD8 T cells in Susac syndrome. In the study overall: When their blood was taken, the Susac syndrome patients had either not yet had any therapy, were taking corticosteroids, or were taking intravenous immunoglobulin alone.

The V and J ends lost 7 bases and 0 bases respectively, with 16 bases between them. The CDR3 extends over 14 amino acids. The V gene's germline CDR1 is SQVTM and CDR2 ANQGSEA. This clonotype was seen once. Random hexamers primed reverse transcription of about 0.5 to 1 ug RNA. The method of amplification for TCR beta CDR3 was immunoSEQ multiplex PCR, covering 54 Vbeta and 13 Jbeta. TCRdb re-called the immunoSEQ multiplex PCR reads with MiXCR, one entry per CDR3 protein. The data hold about 130,000 distinct CDR3 sequences, with about 95% observed a single time. The rearrangement uses TRBV29-1 and TRBJ2-7, with D maybe TRBD2 (5 bases). What was sequenced was CD8+ T cells from PBMCs. The TCR comes from a human donor with Susac syndrome. CDR3 sequence (DNA): TGCAGCGCCGATCTCGGGGTGAACTCCTACGAGCAGTACTTC. Residues: CSADLGVNSYEQYF.